This T cell receptor (beta chain) was sequenced for a study of T cells in tuberculosis. Whole-study context: Sequenced TCRs come from CD1B-GMM tetramer-binding T cells. Study-wide findings and caveats: Cases with active tuberculosis were adults, while controls were adolescents.

Turning to this clone: What it binds is unknown.

V was shortened by 0 bases and J by 0 bases, with 14 bases between the two germline ends. This CDR3 is 18 amino acids long. Per the germline V gene, CDR1 is MNHEY and CDR2 is SMNVEV (reference sequence). Some clones are missing from TCRdb's copy, which holds only in-frame ones; the method was immunoSEQ multiplex PCR. The data contain tens of thousands of clones, approximately 97% of them singletons. J is TRBJ2-2 and V is TRBV27; D gene uncertain. This receptor was identified in a donor aged 10-29 years with latent tuberculosis or without tuberculosis infection. Specimen: PBMCs. CDR3 region: CASSLSRVVYSNTGELFF. DNA for the CDR3: TGTGCCAGCAGTTTATCCCGTGTCGTGTACTCGAACACCGGGGAGCTGTTTTTT.